The 20 T cell receptor beta chains below were found in one sample sequenced in a study of vaccination and CD4 T cells after COVID-19. Cultured CD4+ T cell DNA was sequenced using the Oncomine TCR Beta short-read assay. TCRdb recomputed calls from the PCR reads with MiXCR, one row per CDR3 protein. The sample has 15,000 to 20,000 distinct CDR3 sequences, around 58% seen once. These receptors have no identified antigens. This sample's treatment: approximately 10-day PBMC culture with coronavirus spike peptide pools or control peptides (ViraFEST assay). Input material: CD4+ T cells from blood, cultured in vitro. The receptors here all came from a human donor who had recovered from COVID-19.

This clonotype was seen only a few times. The J gene is TRBJ1-2, the V gene TRBV12-3 or TRBV12-4, with TRBD1 matching over 9 bases. V shed 6 bases and J 8 bases; nucleotides not matched to a gene: 7. The CDR3 contains 13 residues. Here the CDR3 reads CASRIQGAGGYTF. CDR3 coding DNA: TGTGCCAGCAGGATACAGGGGGCGGGAGGCTACACCTTC.

The chain uses TRBV11-2 and TRBJ2-1; unclear D gene. The ends were cut back, 4 bases at V and 1 base at J, with 14 bases in the middle. The germline gives CDR1 SGHAT, CDR2 FQNNGV. This CDR3 has 16 amino acids. The CDR3: CASSSLEGVSYNEQFF. The CDR3 DNA follows: TGTGCCAGCAGCTCGCTGGAAGGAGTTTCCTACAATGAGCAGTTCTTC.

This sequence joins TRBV6-5 and TRBJ2-5; 7 nucleotides align to TRBD2. Trimming cost V 0 bases and J 5 bases; bases outside gene matches: 9. CDR1 MNHEY and CDR2 SVGAGI come from the germline V gene. CDR3 length: 16 residues. The CDR3 is CASSYSGGGLEETQYF. In nucleotides, the CDR3 is TGTGCCAGCAGTTACTCCGGGGGAGGGCTCGAGGAGACCCAGTACTTC.

This clonotype was recorded only once. For the CDR3, the DNA is TGTGCCAGCAGCTTTACCCGCACTAGTGAATACAATGAGCAGTTCTTC. Translated: CASSFTRTSEYNEQFF. The rearrangement joins TRBV7-2 to TRBJ2-1; possible D gene TRBD2, 5 bases. Looked up from germline, CDR1 is SGHTA and CDR2 is FQGNSA. This CDR3 spans 16 amino acids. Between the trimmed V and J ends, which lost 3 bases and 4 bases, there was a span of 16 bases.

The chain carries TRBV19 and TRBJ1-5; maybe TRBD1 (6 bases). Germline CDR1 and CDR2: LNHDA and SQIVND (reference sequence). The CDR3 contains 14 residues. Trimming took off 6 bases at V and 5 bases at J, with 14 bases between the two ends. The CDR3 DNA sequence: TGTGCCAGTAGCCTGACAGGATACTATCAGCCCCAGCATTTT. It is translated as CASSLTGYYQPQHF.

There are a few counts of this clonotype. The J gene is TRBJ2-2, the V gene TRBV19; possibly TRBD1 for D (7 bases). The CDR3 is 13 amino acids. CDR1 LNHDA and CDR2 SQIVND come from the germline V gene (reference sequence). V was trimmed by 6 bases and J by 7 bases, leaving 12 bases between them. The CDR3 sequence: CASSSQGGGELFF. The CDR3 DNA is TGTGCCAGTAGCAGTCAGGGGGGCGGGGAGCTGTTTTTT.

This clonotype was counted only a few times. The chain carries TRBV15 and TRBJ1-1, with 7 bases that match TRBD1. The J segment lost 1 base and the V segment lost 5 bases, leaving 7 bases of the junction unmatched. Germline CDR1 LNHNV, CDR2 YYDKDF (reference sequence). The CDR3 runs 15 residues. The CDR3 DNA is TGTGCCACCAGCGGGGGACAGTTAGCGAACACTGAAGCTTTCTTT. The encoded protein is CATSGGQLANTEAFF.

V is TRBV21-1 and J is TRBJ2-5; the listed D gene, TRBD1, was not tested against the DNA. TRBV21-1 is a known pseudogene. CDR3 size: 14 residues. The DNA of the CDR3 is TGTGCCACCTCGGCCGGGACAGGGGGCGAGACCCAGTACTTC. Translating it yields CATSAGTGGETQYF.

V and J are TRBV2 and TRBJ2-1, with D hard to call. In germline, CDR1 is SNHLY, CDR2 FYNNEI. The ends were cut back, 5 bases at V and 6 bases at J, with 5 bases in the middle. The CDR3 extends over 11 amino acids. CDR3 DNA sequence: TGTGCCAGCAGTTATAGCAATGAGCAGTTCTTC. This translates into CASSYSNEQFF.

This chain uses TRBV11-1 with TRBJ1-2; D not resolved. CDR1 is SGHAT and CDR2 is FQDESV in the germline V gene (reference sequence). The CDR3 is 15 residues long. Trimming shortened V by 5 bases and J by 2 bases, and 15 bases separated the two germline ends. CDR3 amino acids: CASSPGSSSNYGYTF. The CDR3 region has the DNA TGTGCCAGCAGCCCCGGGAGCTCGTCCAACTATGGCTACACCTTC.

The CDR3 loop is CASSDRARPGDTIYF. DNA of the CDR3: TGTGCCAGCAGTGACCGGGCCAGGCCTGGGGACACCATATATTTT. This chain joins TRBV25-1 and TRBJ1-3; D uncertain. Trimming cost V 3 bases and J 8 bases, with 17 bases left between them. This CDR3 is 15 amino acids long. Germline V gene data show CDR1 as MGHDK and CDR2 as SYGVNS.

The genes are TRBV19 and TRBJ2-2; possibly TRBD2 for D (5 bases). The germline V gene has CDR1 LNHDA and CDR2 SQIVND (reference sequence). This CDR3 is 13 amino acids long. The V end lost 3 bases, the J end lost 6 bases, and 8 bases lay between the germline ends. CDR3 DNA: TGTGCCAGTAGTATGGAGGTCCCCGGGGAGCTGTTTTTT. It encodes CASSMEVPGELFF.

Here the CDR3 DNA reads TGTGCCAGCAGTGAAGGTGTCTTTTCTAATTCACCCCTCCACTTT. This gives the protein CASSEGVFSNSPLHF. The chain combines TRBV2 with TRBJ1-6; D gene unclear. Germline CDR1 reads SNHLY; CDR2 reads FYNNEI. The V end was cut by 1 base, the J end by 6 bases, with 10 bases between. The CDR3 is 15 amino acids.

The genes are TRBV15 and TRBJ1-5, with D uncertain. V shed 1 base and J shed 2 bases, with 12 bases lying between them. Germline V gene data show CDR1 as LNHNV and CDR2 as YYDKDF (reference sequence). The CDR3 consists of 16 residues. CDR3 bases: TGTGCCACCAGCAGAGCTTGGTCTGGAGGCAATCAGCCCCAGCATTTT. This encodes CATSRAWSGGNQPQHF. The full variable domain, its missing parts supplied by reference TRBV15 and TRBJ1-5, is DAMVIQNPRYQVTQFGKPVTLSCSQTLNHNVMYWYQQKSSQAPKLLFHYYDKDFNNEADTPDNFQSRRPNTSFCFLDIRSPGLGDTAMYLCATSRAWSGGNQPQHFGDGTRLSIL.

The chain has TRBV5-1 and TRBJ1-1; D gene ambiguous. Trimming left V 1 base short and J 0 bases short, with 10 bases between. Looked up from germline, CDR1 is SGHRS and CDR2 is YFSETQ. This CDR3 spans 15 amino acids. CDR3 nucleotide sequence: TGCGCCAGCAGCTTGTTGGGGTCGGTGAACACTGAAGCTTTCTTT. This gives the protein CASSLLGSVNTEAFF.

The rearrangement uses TRBV7-2 and TRBJ1-6; TRBD1 agrees at 7 bases. The trim removed 4 bases at V and 9 bases at J, leaving 12 bases unmatched. The CDR3 spans 16 residues. CDR1 and CDR2 (germline): SGHTA, FQGNSA. Written as DNA, the CDR3 is TGTGCCAGCAGCTCGCGACAGGGAGGATTGGGTTCACCCCTCCACTTT. Translated, it gives CASSSRQGGLGSPLHF.

In this sample, this clonotype turned up a few times. The V and J genes are TRBV7-2 and TRBJ1-2, with D hard to call. Trimming removed 4 bases from V and 1 base from J, with 7 bases in between. CDR3 length equals 13 residues. Per the germline V gene, CDR1 is SGHTA and CDR2 is FQGNSA. The chain's CDR3 is CASSYDLNYGYTF. The CDR3 region has the DNA TGTGCCAGCAGCTACGACCTTAACTATGGCTACACCTTC. Together with reference TRBV7-2 and TRBJ1-2, the CDR3 gives the full variable domain: GAGVSQSPSNKVTEKGKDVELRCDPISGHTALYWYRQSLGQGLEFLIYFQGNSAPDKSGLPSDRFSAERTGGSVSTLTIQRTQQEDSAVYLCASSYDLNYGYTFGSGTRLTVV.

There are a few counts of this clonotype. The genes are TRBV10-1 and TRBJ1-6; no clear D gene. This CDR3 comprises 13 residues. Between the trimmed V and J ends, which lost 4 bases and 7 bases, there was a span of 8 bases. From germline, CDR1 is WNHNN and CDR2 SYGVQD (reference sequence). The CDR3 spells CASSAGVNSPLHF. Written as DNA, the CDR3 is TGCGCCAGCAGTGCGGGCGTCAATTCACCCCTCCACTTT.

This clonotype has a handful of counts. V gene TRBV6-1 combines with J gene TRBJ1-2; D is uncertain. The germline V gene has CDR1 MNHNS and CDR2 SASEGT. V was clipped by 2 bases and J by 5 bases, with 9 bases between them. This CDR3 comprises 13 residues. Written as DNA, the CDR3 is TGTGCCAGCAGTGAATTTCGTAGTTATGGCTACACCTTC. It is translated as CASSEFRSYGYTF.

V is TRBV11-3 and J is TRBJ2-7; 7 bases fit TRBD2. Germline V gene data show CDR1 as SGHNT and CDR2 as YENEEA. The length of the CDR3 is 14 residues. V lost 0 bases and J lost 3; bases outside the gene matches: 2. The CDR3 reads CASSLDPSGYEQYF. Here the CDR3 DNA reads TGTGCCAGCAGCTTAGATCCTAGCGGCTACGAGCAGTACTTC.